This TCR beta chain is from a study of neurological immune-mediated disorders. In every sequencing run, more than 170 million TCR-beta sequences were generated from 15-18 subjects. TCRdb analysed the 5' RACE reads with MiXCR anew, one entry per CDR3 protein. The table records around 65,000 distinct CDR3 sequences, around 5% of them present only once. Points from the study as a whole: Patients with HTLV-1-associated myelopathy had the highest level of TCR clonal expansion, whereas patients with multiple sclerosis had the lowest level, falling beneath the level found in healthy controls.

This clonotype was counted ten times or more. Its antigen is as yet unknown. This TCR was sampled from a human donor with multiple sclerosis. The donor label of this sample is uncertain. Material: PBMCs.

This chain's CDR3 is CASSLALGNRDGYTF. The CDR3 DNA follows: TGCGCCAGCAGCTTGGCCTTGGGTAATCGGGATGGCTACACCTTC. This sequence joins TRBV5-1 and TRBJ1-2; D remains ambiguous. The germline V gene has CDR1 SGHRS and CDR2 YFSETQ. The CDR3 has 15 amino acids. V lost 0 bases to trimming and J lost 6 bases, with 15 bases between them. Combining the CDR3 with reference TRBV5-1 and TRBJ1-2 gives the whole variable domain KAGVTQTPRYLIKTRGQQVTLSCSPISGHRSVSWYQQTPGQGLQFLFEYFSETQRNKGNFPGRFSGRQFSNSRSEMNVSTLELGDSALYLCASSLALGNRDGYTFGSGTRLTVV.